Each of the 26 T cell receptor beta chains below was sequenced from the same sample in a study of T cells after yellow fever vaccination. Via MiXCR, TCRdb re-called the 5' RACE reads, giving one row per CDR3 protein. The table has 320,000 or so distinct CDR3 sequences, roughly 8% seen once. Material: PBMCs, obtained approximately 47 days after the first yellow fever vaccination. The receptors here all came from a young man who received the YFV17D yellow fever vaccine.

This clonotype was counted between two and nine times. The V gene is TRBV7-9, the J gene TRBJ1-1, with D uncertain. CDR3 length: 14 amino acids. V lost 5 bases to trimming and J lost 6 bases, with 16 bases between them. CDR1 and CDR2 (germline): SEHNR, FQNEAQ (reference sequence). In DNA, the CDR3 is TGTGCCAGCAGCGCGGCGGCGGGGTTCGCTGAAGCTTTCTTT. Protein: CASSAAAGFAEAFF.

This clonotype turned up a few times. The V call is TRBV24-1, the J call TRBJ2-1, with D perhaps TRBD2 (6 bases). Per the germline V gene, CDR1 is KGHDR and CDR2 is SFDVKD. The CDR3 extends over 16 amino acids. V lost 5 bases and J 1 base, leaving 14 bases between the germline ends. The chain's CDR3 is CATSGLPGESYNEQFF. In DNA, the CDR3 is TGTGCCACCAGTGGCCTCCCGGGGGAATCCTACAATGAGCAGTTCTTC.

In this sample, this clonotype turned up a few times. The chain joins TRBV7-2 to TRBJ2-7, with TRBD1 identical over 10 bases. The CDR3 consists of 14 residues. The trim removed 3 bases at V and 5 bases at J, leaving 4 bases unmatched. Germline V CDR1 and CDR2: SGHTA, FQGNSA. The DNA of the CDR3 is TGTGCCAGCAGCTTCCGGGACAGGGGAGACGAGCAGTACTTC. This encodes CASSFRDRGDEQYF.

The sample holds many counts of this clonotype. The chain recombines TRBV7-7 with TRBJ2-1, with TRBD2 matching over 13 bases. The CDR3 runs to 15 residues. CDR1 is SSHAT, CDR2 FNYEAQ, per germline (reference sequence). With V trimmed by 4 bases and J by 8 bases, 5 bases remained unmatched. The CDR3 sequence: CASSSGLAGRDEQFF. CDR3 sequence (DNA): TGTGCCAGCAGCTCGGGACTAGCGGGGCGGGATGAGCAGTTCTTC. The whole variable domain, remainder taken from reference TRBV7-7 and TRBJ2-1, is GAGVSQSPRYKVTKRGQDVTLRCDPISSHATLYWYQQALGQGPEFLTYFNYEAQPDKSGLPSDRFSAERPEGSISTLTIQRTEQRDSAMYRCASSSGLAGRDEQFFGPGTRLTVL.

The rearrangement uses TRBV30 and TRBJ1-4; 9 nucleotides match TRBD1. CDR3 length equals 14 residues. V was pared by 4 bases and J by 11 bases, with 11 bases of the junction left unmatched. Germline CDR1 and CDR2: GTSNPN and SVGIG (reference sequence). The CDR3 sequence is CAWTPGTGLRKLFF. In nucleotides, the CDR3 is TGTGCCTGGACGCCCGGGACAGGGTTGAGGAAACTGTTTTTT.

This CDR3 reads CASSSSGGRQVANEKLFF. DNA for the CDR3: TGTGCCAGCTCCTCCTCAGGGGGGCGGCAGGTGGCTAATGAAAAACTGTTTTTT. This chain uses TRBV11-2 with TRBJ1-4; 7 bases agree with TRBD1. The CDR3 is made up of 18 amino acids. CDR1 SGHAT and CDR2 FQNNGV come from the germline V gene. Losses at the gene ends were 8 bases for V and 3 bases for J; bases not matched to a gene: 18.

CDR3 DNA: TGTGCCAGCAGCTTACAGGGAGGTTTCTATGGCTACACCTTC. It is translated as CASSLQGGFYGYTF. This chain uses TRBV7-2 with TRBJ1-2; D is perhaps TRBD1 (5 bases). The CDR3 covers 14 residues. CDR1 and CDR2 (germline): SGHTA, FQGNSA. Trimming removed 2 bases from V and 4 bases from J, with 11 bases in between.

This clonotype was counted many times. The rearrangement links TRBV5-4 to TRBJ1-1; the D is unclear. CDR3 length: 11 amino acids. Trimming removed 6 bases from V and 3 bases from J, with 6 bases in between. The germline V gene encodes CDR1 SGHNT and CDR2 YYREEE (reference sequence). This chain's CDR3 is CASKNYTEAFF. The CDR3 bases are TGTGCCAGCAAAAACTACACTGAAGCTTTCTTT.

This clonotype has only a few counts. The gene calls are TRBV7-2 and TRBJ2-3, with D unclear. The CDR3 spans 12 residues. Looked up from germline, CDR1 is SGHTA and CDR2 is FQGNSA. Trimming took 5 bases from V and 4 from J, leaving 7 bases between them. The CDR3 DNA follows: TGTGCCAGCAGCATCGGAGCAGATACGCAGTATTTT. It codes for CASSIGADTQYF. The full variable domain, in which reference TRBV7-2 and TRBJ2-3 provide the parts outside the CDR3, is GAGVSQSPSNKVTEKGKDVELRCDPISGHTALYWYRQSLGQGLEFLIYFQGNSAPDKSGLPSDRFSAERTGGSVSTLTIQRTQQEDSAVYLCASSIGADTQYFGPGTRLTVL.

This clonotype was found a few times. This chain joins TRBV20-1 and TRBJ1-2; 7 bases fit TRBD1. V was clipped by 3 bases and J by 3 bases; unmatched bases: 10. Germline V gene sequence: CDR1 DFQATT, CDR2 SNEGSKA (reference sequence). The CDR3 is made up of 15 amino acids. The CDR3 protein is CSARGPTDRDYGYTF. The CDR3 coding sequence is TGCAGTGCTAGGGGCCCCACAGACAGGGACTATGGCTACACCTTC.

This clonotype has just a few counts. The chain joins TRBV7-2 to TRBJ1-5; tentatively, D is TRBD1 (5 bases). Germline CDR1 SGHTA, CDR2 FQGNSA. This CDR3 has 15 amino acids. V dropped 2 bases and J dropped 7 bases, with 15 bases sitting between them. For the CDR3, the DNA is TGTGCCAGCAGCTTATTGGGGCCGTCACCCCAGCCCCAGCATTTT. It yields the protein CASSLLGPSPQPQHF.

This clonotype occurred a few times. This rearrangement joins TRBV6-5 to TRBJ2-2; the match to TRBD1 covers 8 bases. V lost 0 bases to trimming and J lost 6 bases; unmatched junction nucleotides: 6. Looked up from germline, CDR1 is MNHEY and CDR2 is SVGAGI. This CDR3 region has 16 residues. CDR3 bases: TGTGCCAGCAGTTACTCCCTCCAGGGGGCCGCCGGGGAGCTGTTTTTT. Amino acid sequence: CASSYSLQGAAGELFF.

The chain couples TRBV20-1 to TRBJ2-7; D gene unclear. V was clipped by 5 bases and J by 3 bases, with 8 bases between them. CDR3 length: 11 residues. Germline V gene sequence: CDR1 DFQATT, CDR2 SNEGSKA (reference sequence). The CDR3 protein is CSADDLYEQYF. The CDR3 region has the DNA TGCAGTGCTGATGACCTCTACGAGCAGTACTTC.

This clonotype was recorded a few times. The V gene is TRBV5-4, the J gene TRBJ2-5; D unresolved. The CDR3 totals 12 residues. The V end lost 6 bases, the J end lost 7 bases, and 13 bases lay between the germline ends. In germline, CDR1 is SGHNT, CDR2 YYREEE (reference sequence). CDR3 coding DNA: TGTGCCAGCACCCCACCCCATGGGACCCAGTACTTC. Translating it yields CASTPPHGTQYF.

This clonotype has more than one count but fewer than ten. The chain uses TRBV12-3 or TRBV12-4 and TRBJ2-7, with D hard to call. V was clipped by 3 bases and J by 3 bases, with 9 bases between them. This CDR3 region has 13 residues. The CDR3 DNA follows: TGTGCCAGCAGTTTGGCCCCGGTCTACGAGCAGTACTTC. Protein: CASSLAPVYEQYF.

This chain joins TRBV20-1 and TRBJ1-5; a weak D match, TRBD1 (6 bases). This CDR3 spans 14 amino acids. The germline V gene has CDR1 DFQATT and CDR2 SNEGSKA (reference sequence). The V end was cut by 0 bases, the J end by 7 bases, with 13 bases between. This CDR3 is CSARDRRGGQPQHF. CDR3 nucleotide sequence: TGCAGTGCTAGAGATAGGAGAGGGGGACAGCCCCAGCATTTT.

The gene calls are TRBV7-9 and TRBJ1-5; unclear D gene. The CDR3 sequence is 15 residues long. Germline V lookup: CDR1 SEHNR, CDR2 FQNEAQ (reference sequence). Trimming left V 1 base short and J 3 bases short, with 10 bases between. The CDR3 loop reads CASSLEGLTNQPQHF. The CDR3 DNA is TGTGCCAGCAGCTTAGAGGGTTTAACCAATCAGCCCCAGCATTTT.

This clonotype has just a few counts. The chain links TRBV6-2 or TRBV6-3 to TRBJ2-5, with no clear D. V was cut by 8 bases and J by 4 bases, with 14 bases left in between. Germline V lookup: CDR1 MNHEY, CDR2 SVGEGT. This CDR3 is 13 amino acids long. The CDR3 DNA reads as TGTGCCAGCCGACCCCCTGGGCGAGAGACCCAGTACTTC. Its translation: CASRPPGRETQYF.

This clonotype was detected only a few times. This CDR3 reads CASSLTASGPNTGELFF. The DNA for the CDR3 is TGTGCCAGCAGCTTAACAGCTAGCGGGCCGAACACCGGGGAGCTGTTTTTT. The V call is TRBV7-3, the J call TRBJ2-2, with TRBD2 identical over 8 bases. Per the germline V gene, CDR1 is SGHTA and CDR2 is FQGTGA. This CDR3 has 17 residues. The ends lost 0 bases at V and 0 bases at J; junction bases unmatched: 3.

The chain links TRBV7-8 to TRBJ1-2; maybe TRBD1 (5 bases). CDR3 length equals 13 residues. Germline-derived CDR1 and CDR2 are SGHVS and FQNEAQ. Deletions cut 0 bases from V and 7 bases from J, with 9 bases between. The CDR3 coding sequence is TGTGCCAGCAGCTTAGCCAGGGACGCTGGCTACACCTTC. Its translation: CASSLARDAGYTF.

In its sample, this clonotype was seen a few times. The rearrangement links TRBV4-1 to TRBJ2-7, with D perhaps matching TRBD1 (7 bases). Germline V lookup: CDR1 MGHRA, CDR2 YSYEKL. The V gene lost 3 bases and the J gene lost 0 bases, with 12 bases spanning the gap. The CDR3 is 15 residues long. In DNA form, the CDR3 reads TGCGCCAGCAGCCATCGCAGGGGGGACTCCTACGAGCAGTACTTC. It translates to CASSHRRGDSYEQYF.

The sample holds many counts of this clonotype. The chain recombines TRBV5-6 with TRBJ2-7, with D possibly being TRBD2 (6 bases). V was cut by 4 bases and J by 0 bases, with 11 bases left in between. CDR1 SGHDT and CDR2 YYEEEE come from the germline V gene. The CDR3 has 14 amino acids. CDR3 nucleotides: TGTGCCAGCAGCGGGAAGGACTACTCCTACGAGCAGTACTTC. Translation gives CASSGKDYSYEQYF.

A remark on this clonotype: This could be a read error, since a much larger clone is one nucleotide away. The chain employs TRBV5-1 and TRBJ2-7; weak D call: TRBD1 (5 bases). Trimming cost V 0 bases and J 2 bases, with 12 bases left between them. The germline CDR1 and CDR2 sequences are SGHRS and YFSETQ. The CDR3 covers 15 residues. CDR3 sequence: CASSLVTGRAYEQYF. The CDR3 coding sequence is TGCGCCAGCAGCTTGGTTACAGGCAGAGCCTACGAGCAGTACTTC.

V gene TRBV25-1 combines with J gene TRBJ1-4; 7 nucleotides line up with TRBD1. The V segment lost 6 bases and the J segment 9 bases; nucleotides outside the gene matches: 4. This CDR3 region has 12 residues. Germline V gene data show CDR1 as MGHDK and CDR2 as SYGVNS. CDR3 sequence (DNA): TGTGCCAGCAGAGAACAGGGGCAAAAACTGTTTTTT. Its protein is CASREQGQKLFF.

This clonotype has ten or more counts. The chain joins TRBV15 to TRBJ1-2; possibly TRBD1 for D (5 bases). The V and J ends lost 0 bases and 4 bases respectively, with 21 bases between them. The CDR3 is 18 amino acids. Germline CDR1 reads LNHNV; CDR2 reads YYDKDF (reference sequence). This chain's CDR3 is CATSRDRAGLGSIYGYTF. In DNA form, the CDR3 reads TGTGCCACCAGCAGAGATCGGGCAGGGCTAGGGAGTATCTATGGCTACACCTTC.

This clonotype was seen a few times. This rearrangement joins TRBV25-1 to TRBJ1-1; TRBD1 aligns across 7 bases. Trimming at V came to 4 bases and at J to 4 bases, leaving 9 bases not matched to a gene. The CDR3 runs to 15 residues. Germline-derived CDR1 and CDR2 are MGHDK and SYGVNS. The CDR3 protein is CASSAYSRGSTEAFF. DNA for the CDR3: TGTGCCAGCAGTGCTTACTCCAGGGGGTCCACTGAAGCTTTCTTT.